This T cell receptor (beta chain) was profiled in a study of yellow fever vaccine responses in identical twins. Regarding the study as a whole: Twins reportedly mounted vaccine T cell responses that seemed partly convergent, partly personalized.

A single record per CDR3 protein comes from TCRdb applying MiXCR to the RT-PCR reads. Altogether under 2,500 distinct CDR3 sequences are present, approximately 87% being singletons, with the ten largest covering 3% to 4.5%. Germline V gene sequence: CDR1 PRHDT, CDR2 FYEKMQ (reference sequence). The CDR3 totals 14 residues. Concerning this clonotype itself: What it binds is not known. The junction departs from germline at one end; a sequencing error may be responsible.

Sequenced here: T cells from blood (PBMCs), unsorted or a sorted subset (not recorded which), sampled before or after yellow fever vaccination (not recorded which). V is TRBV13 and J is TRBJ1-5; D not resolved. The TCR comes from a young woman who received the yellow fever vaccine. The CDR3 DNA sequence: TGTGCCAGCAGTTTAGGCCAGTCAAATCAGCCCCAGCATTTT. Its translation: CASSLGQSNQPQHF.